One and the same sample provided the 32 T cell receptor beta chains below, sequenced in a study of cytomegalovirus exposure and HLA in healthy donors (dated by TCRdb to 2015 to 2018). Receptor libraries were prepared by the immunoSEQ multiplex PCR assay. For the multiplex PCR, a mixture combining 60 forward primers for TCR Vbeta segments and 13 reverse primers for TCR Jbeta segments was used. TCRdb took over this immuneACCESS table, retaining in-frame rearrangements with V and J assigned. Such tables are incomplete; in checked studies, under half of the missing clones stem from an unresolved V gene, and the remainder is unexplained. This sample comprises 95,000 or so clones, approximately 81% of them detected only once. Of the sample, about 4.4% falls within the top ten clones. Sequenced material: PBMCs. The receptors were sampled from a woman between 65 and 79 years old in good health and CMV-seropositive.

The V gene is TRBV5-1, the J gene TRBJ1-1; D perhaps matches TRBD1 (5 bases). CDR1 and CDR2 (germline): SGHRS, YFSETQ. V shed 0 bases and J shed 10 bases, with 16 bases lying between them. This CDR3 region has 14 residues. The CDR3 DNA reads TGCGCCAGCAGCTTGGCCGAAGGGGCAACAACAGCTTTCTTT. Translating gives CASSLAEGATTAFF.

V and J are TRBV5-4 and TRBJ2-5; TRBD2 agrees at 7 bases. The ends lost 4 bases at V and 2 bases at J; junction bases unmatched: 5. Per germline, CDR1 SGHNT and CDR2 YYREEE (reference sequence). The CDR3 is 14 residues long. This CDR3 reads CASSTGTIQETQYF. CDR3 nucleotides: TGTGCCAGCAGCACCGGGACTATACAAGAGACCCAGTACTTC. Based on the CDR3 plus reference TRBV5-4 and TRBJ2-5, the full variable domain is ETGVTQSPTHLIKTRGQQVTLRCSSQSGHNTVSWYQQALGQGPQFIFQYYREEENGRGNFPPRFSGLQFPNYSSELNVNALELDDSALYLCASSTGTIQETQYFGPGTRLLVL.

The chain carries TRBV6-6 and TRBJ2-1; 10 bases match TRBD2. This CDR3 is 15 amino acids long. With V trimmed by 7 bases and J by 9 bases, 12 bases remained unmatched. Germline values: CDR1 MNHNY, CDR2 SVGAGI (reference sequence). CDR3 region: CASTPGASGSVEQFF. The CDR3 bases are TGTGCCAGCACCCCAGGGGCTAGCGGGAGCGTTGAGCAGTTCTTC.

The chain recombines TRBV28 with TRBJ2-1; 11 nucleotides line up with TRBD2. V was pared by 5 bases and J by 7 bases, with 4 bases of the junction left unmatched. The V gene's germline CDR1 is MDHEN and CDR2 SYDVKM. The CDR3 spans 14 residues. The CDR3 loop is CASSTSGRVNEQFF. CDR3 sequence (DNA): TGTGCCAGCAGTACTAGCGGGAGAGTTAATGAGCAGTTCTTC.

This clone was picked up one time. This rearrangement joins TRBV27 to TRBJ2-1; TRBD1 matches 10 bases. Germline CDR1 MNHEY, CDR2 SMNVEV (reference sequence). Trimming took 7 bases from V and 6 from J; bases not matched to a gene: 12. The CDR3 spans 16 residues. The CDR3 DNA follows: TGTGCCAGCAAAGCACCGCCGGGACAGGGGCTCAATGAGCAGTTCTTC. Its protein product is CASKAPPGQGLNEQFF.

CDR3 sequence: CASSLPGQGARATGELFF. The CDR3 bases are TGTGCCAGCAGCCTCCCGGGACAGGGGGCCAGGGCCACCGGGGAGCTGTTTTTT. The chain carries TRBV7-3 and TRBJ2-2; 12 bases align to TRBD1. V was pared by 5 bases and J by 4 bases, with 11 bases of the junction left unmatched. The germline V gene encodes CDR1 SGHTA and CDR2 FQGTGA. The CDR3 extends over 18 amino acids.

This clone showed up just once. V usage is TRBV7-8 and J usage is TRBJ1-5; 10 positions agree with TRBD1. Germline loops: CDR1 SGHVS, CDR2 FQNEAQ. The CDR3 is made up of 16 amino acids. Germline trimming cut 4 bases from V and 5 bases from J; bases unmatched to any gene: 8. In DNA, the CDR3 is TGTGCCAGCAGCTCAGAGGGACAGGGGTACCATCAGCCCCAGCATTTT. Protein: CASSSEGQGYHQPQHF.

The chain combines TRBV9 with TRBJ2-1; D call uncertain. In germline, CDR1 is SGDLS, CDR2 YYNGEE. The CDR3 totals 12 residues. V lost 0 bases and J lost 10, with 8 bases in between. The CDR3 nucleotides are TGTGCCAGCAGCGTAGATTTACAGGAGCAGTTCTTC. Amino acid sequence: CASSVDLQEQFF.

Comment on this clone: At one end, the junction sequence differs from germline, possibly due to a read error. The chain carries TRBV6-6 and TRBJ2-7; no reliable D call. This CDR3 is 13 amino acids long. Germline-derived CDR1 and CDR2 are MNHNY and SVGAGI (reference sequence). The CDR3 DNA follows: TGTGCCAGCAGTTACTCGCGACTGTCGATTCCCCTCTTC. It encodes CASSYSRLSIPLF.

The chain links TRBV9 to TRBJ2-7; 8 bases map to TRBD1. In germline, CDR1 is SGDLS, CDR2 YYNGEE. After removal of 0 bases from V and 2 bases from J, the junction contained 4 bases not matched to a gene. The length of the CDR3 is 15 residues. CDR3 in DNA: TGTGCCAGCAGCGTAGAGGCAGGGGGCACCTACGAGCAGTACTTC. This translates into CASSVEAGGTYEQYF.

The chain uses TRBV4-2 and TRBJ2-1, with TRBD2 matching over 9 bases. V was pared by 1 base and J by 8 bases, with 9 bases of the junction left unmatched. Germline V gene data show CDR1 as LGHNA and CDR2 as YNFKEQ. This CDR3 has 16 residues. CDR3 region: CASSQAKAGGGDEQFF. The CDR3 DNA sequence: TGTGCCAGCAGCCAAGCTAAAGCGGGAGGTGGTGATGAGCAGTTCTTC.

The gene calls are TRBV7-9 and TRBJ2-4; 13 positions match TRBD2. The germline CDR1 and CDR2 sequences are SEHNR and FQNEAQ (reference sequence). Trimming took 2 bases from V and 0 from J; bases not matched to a gene: 7. The CDR3 contains 19 residues. The CDR3 here is CASSLPLAGGLLAKNIQYF. The CDR3 nucleotides are TGTGCCAGCAGCTTACCACTAGCGGGAGGGCTACTAGCCAAAAACATTCAGTACTTC. The full variable domain, rest sourced from reference TRBV7-9 and TRBJ2-4, is DTGVSQNPRHKITKRGQNVTFRCDPISEHNRLYWYRQTLGQGPEFLTYFQNEAQLEKSRLLSDRFSAERPKGSFSTLEIQRTEQGDSAMYLCASSLPLAGGLLAKNIQYFGAGTRLSVL.

J is TRBJ2-7 and V is TRBV20-1; D perhaps matches TRBD2 (5 bases). CDR3 length: 11 residues. Trimming cost V 6 bases and J 3 bases, with 9 bases left between them. Germline V gives CDR1 DFQATT, CDR2 SNEGSKA (reference sequence). CDR3 nucleotide sequence: TGCAGTGCCTCTACTAGCTACGAGCAGTACTTC. It yields the protein CSASTSYEQYF.

The chain couples TRBV19 to TRBJ1-3; 9 nucleotides align to TRBD1. V dropped 7 bases and J dropped 0; count of bases not matched to a gene: 4. The CDR3 runs 15 residues. Germline lookup yields CDR1 LNHDA and CDR2 SQIVND (reference sequence). In DNA form, the CDR3 reads TGTGCCAGTACCCGGGACAGGGTCTCTGGAAACACCATATATTTT. Protein product: CASTRDRVSGNTIYF.

This clone was picked up a small number of times. J is TRBJ2-3 and V is TRBV7-2; 7 bases align to TRBD1. The CDR3 contains 13 residues. V was clipped by 5 bases and J by 3 bases; unmatched bases: 2. From germline, CDR1 is SGHTA and CDR2 FQGNSA. In nucleotides, the CDR3 is TGTGCCAGCAGCGGACAGGTAACAGATACGCAGTATTTT. Residues: CASSGQVTDTQYF.

The chain is built from TRBV5-1 and TRBJ2-3, with no clear D. Trimming took off 2 bases at V and 4 bases at J, with 11 bases between the two ends. Germline lookup yields CDR1 SGHRS and CDR2 YFSETQ. The CDR3 spans 14 residues. CDR3 DNA: TGCGCCAGCAGCTTTGGCGACGGGTCAGATACGCAGTATTTT. Translating gives CASSFGDGSDTQYF. Using reference TRBV5-1 and TRBJ2-3 for the parts outside the CDR3, the full variable domain is KAGVTQTPRYLIKTRGQQVTLSCSPISGHRSVSWYQQTPGQGLQFLFEYFSETQRNKGNFPGRFSGRQFSNSRSEMNVSTLELGDSALYLCASSFGDGSDTQYFGPGTRLTVL.

This clone was observed once. This chain connects TRBV11-2 to TRBJ2-1; 9 bases are shared with TRBD1. The trim removed 5 bases at V and 8 bases at J, leaving 13 bases unmatched. CDR1 is SGHAT, CDR2 FQNNGV, per germline. The length of the CDR3 is 16 residues. CDR3 sequence reads: CASSVHGQGIFDEQFF. The CDR3 coding sequence is TGTGCCAGCAGCGTCCATGGACAGGGGATATTCGATGAGCAGTTCTTC.

The chain uses TRBV19 and TRBJ2-1; TRBD2 agrees at 11 bases. The germline V gene encodes CDR1 LNHDA and CDR2 SQIVND (reference sequence). V lost 5 bases, J lost 6 bases, and 12 bases stayed unmatched. The CDR3 is 17 residues long. In DNA form, the CDR3 reads TGTGCCAGTAGTCGCCTATCCGGGACTAGCGGCCCCAATGAGCAGTTCTTC. Translation gives CASSRLSGTSGPNEQFF.

This chain uses TRBV6-7 with TRBJ2-3; 8 bases agree with TRBD2. TRBV6-7 is sorted into the ORF group, with uncertain function. The CDR3 length is 18 residues. The trim removed 2 bases at V and 5 bases at J, leaving 15 bases unmatched. CDR3: CASSYLPPLAERGDTQYF. The CDR3 nucleotides are TGTGCCAGCAGTTACCTCCCCCCACTAGCGGAGAGGGGAGATACGCAGTATTTT.

The gene calls are TRBV4-2 and TRBJ2-3, with 8 bases fitting TRBD2. Germline CDR1 is LGHNA and CDR2 is YNFKEQ. J gave up 2 bases and V 4 bases, and 11 bases lay outside the gene matches. This CDR3 comprises 17 residues. The CDR3: CASSPRGTSGITDTQYF. The CDR3 DNA reads TGTGCCAGCAGCCCCCGGGGAACTAGCGGAATCACAGATACGCAGTATTTT.

The chain employs TRBV5-1 and TRBJ2-3; D ambiguous. This CDR3 spans 13 amino acids. Between the trimmed V and J ends, which lost 3 bases and 1 base, there was a span of 6 bases. Germline V gene sequence: CDR1 SGHRS, CDR2 YFSETQ. CDR3 region: CASSSVGTDTQYF. The CDR3 DNA reads TGCGCCAGCAGCTCGGTCGGCACAGATACGCAGTATTTT.

The rearrangement joins TRBV29-1 to TRBJ1-5, with a tentative D call TRBD1 (6 bases). This CDR3 has 13 amino acids. V was shortened by 4 bases and J by 0 bases, with 7 bases between the two germline ends. CDR1 and CDR2 (germline): SQVTM, ANQGSEA. The CDR3 spells CSVGGGSNQPQHF. Here the CDR3 DNA reads TGCAGCGTTGGAGGGGGTAGCAATCAGCCCCAGCATTTT. Looking up the rest from reference TRBV29-1 and TRBJ1-5 gives the full variable domain: SAVISQKPSRDICQRGTSLTIQCQVDSQVTMMFWYRQQPGQSLTLIATANQGSEATYESGFVIDKFPISRPNLTFSTLTVSNMSPEDSSIYLCSVGGGSNQPQHFGDGTRLSIL.

The chain uses TRBV7-2 and TRBJ1-4, with no clear D. The CDR3 loop spans 12 amino acids. Germline values: CDR1 SGHTA, CDR2 FQGNSA. Trimming cost V 2 bases and J 8 bases, with 6 bases left between them. The CDR3 sequence is CASSLTGEKLFF. CDR3 DNA sequence: TGTGCCAGCAGCTTAACGGGAGAAAAACTGTTTTTT.

The rearrangement uses TRBV7-9 and TRBJ1-2; perhaps TRBD1 as D (5 bases). Germline assignment: CDR1 SEHNR and CDR2 FQNEAQ (reference sequence). Trimming pared 2 bases from V and 5 bases from J, leaving 9 bases between. The CDR3 has 13 amino acids. CDR3 sequence (DNA): TGTGCCAGCAGCTTACAGACAGAGTATGGCTACACCTTC. This gives the protein CASSLQTEYGYTF.

This chain connects TRBV10-3 to TRBJ2-7; D might be TRBD1 (5 bases). There are 14 residues in the CDR3. Germline CDR1 is ENHRY and CDR2 is SYGVKD. V was pared by 4 bases and J by 6 bases, with 16 bases between. In DNA, the CDR3 is TGTGCCATCAGTGCCTTAACAGGTCCGATCGAGCAGTACTTC. Protein: CAISALTGPIEQYF.

V is TRBV13 and J is TRBJ2-1, with 11 bases that match TRBD2. This CDR3 comprises 17 residues. Germline CDR1 PRHDT, CDR2 FYEKMQ (reference sequence). The ends lost 5 bases at V and 0 bases at J; junction bases unmatched: 6. CDR3 DNA: TGTGCCAGCAGCCCGGGACTAGCGGACCCCTCCTACAATGAGCAGTTCTTC. Translating it yields CASSPGLADPSYNEQFF.

The chain is built from TRBV20-1 and TRBJ2-5; D gene uncertain. The germline V gene encodes CDR1 DFQATT and CDR2 SNEGSKA (reference sequence). The CDR3 extends over 11 amino acids. Trimming stripped 3 bases from V and 1 base from J, with 3 bases between. The CDR3 coding sequence is TGCAGTGCTAGGAGCCAAGAGACCCAGTACTTC. Translating it yields CSARSQETQYF.

The gene calls are TRBV6-6 and TRBJ1-4; 10 nucleotides match TRBD1. The CDR3 consists of 15 residues. The germline V gene has CDR1 MNHNY and CDR2 SVGAGI (reference sequence). V gave up 2 bases and J gave up 7 bases; unmatched junction bases: 4. The CDR3 spells CASSYQGTGVEKLFF. CDR3 nucleotides: TGTGCCAGCAGTTACCAGGGGACAGGGGTTGAAAAACTGTTTTTT.

V usage is TRBV7-9 and J usage is TRBJ2-3; 8 bases are a match to TRBD2. This CDR3 spans 17 amino acids. The V gene end was trimmed by 3 bases and the J gene end by 1 base; junction bases not matched to a gene: 9. CDR1 is SEHNR, CDR2 FQNEAQ, per germline (reference sequence). CDR3 coding DNA: TGTGCCAGCAGCTTTATCACTAGCGGCGGACGCACAGATACGCAGTATTTT. Its translation: CASSFITSGGRTDTQYF.

This CDR3 is CASSQDSGLKGLAGYTDTQYF. The CDR3, as DNA: TGTGCCAGCAGCCAAGATTCAGGCCTTAAAGGACTAGCGGGGTACACAGATACGCAGTATTTT. The chain recombines TRBV14 with TRBJ2-3; 12 nucleotides align to TRBD2. This CDR3 contains 21 residues. Germline-derived CDR1 and CDR2 are SGHDN and FVKESK. Germline trimming cut 0 bases from V and 2 bases from J; bases unmatched to any gene: 15. The full variable domain, in which reference TRBV14 and TRBJ2-3 provide the parts outside the CDR3, is EAGVTQFPSHSVIEKGQTVTLRCDPISGHDNLYWYRRVMGKEIKFLLHFVKESKQDESGMPNNRFLAERTGGTYSTLKVQPAELEDSGVYFCASSQDSGLKGLAGYTDTQYFGPGTRLTVL.

The V and J genes are TRBV7-3 and TRBJ2-2; 7 nucleotides match TRBD2. V dropped 3 bases and J dropped 2; count of bases not matched to a gene: 6. CDR1 is SGHTA, CDR2 FQGTGA, per germline. This CDR3 has 16 residues. The CDR3 loop is CASSLRLAANTGELFF. DNA for the CDR3: TGTGCCAGCAGCTTGCGCCTAGCGGCCAACACCGGGGAGCTGTTTTTT.

The rearrangement joins TRBV5-4 to TRBJ2-1; tentative D call: TRBD2 (6 bases). Germline CDR1 SGHNT, CDR2 YYREEE (reference sequence). Trimming stripped 3 bases from V and 10 bases from J, with 11 bases between. The length of the CDR3 is 12 residues. The CDR3 nucleotides are TGTGCCAGCAGCTCCTTCGGGAGAGAGCAGTTCTTC. This codes for CASSSFGREQFF.